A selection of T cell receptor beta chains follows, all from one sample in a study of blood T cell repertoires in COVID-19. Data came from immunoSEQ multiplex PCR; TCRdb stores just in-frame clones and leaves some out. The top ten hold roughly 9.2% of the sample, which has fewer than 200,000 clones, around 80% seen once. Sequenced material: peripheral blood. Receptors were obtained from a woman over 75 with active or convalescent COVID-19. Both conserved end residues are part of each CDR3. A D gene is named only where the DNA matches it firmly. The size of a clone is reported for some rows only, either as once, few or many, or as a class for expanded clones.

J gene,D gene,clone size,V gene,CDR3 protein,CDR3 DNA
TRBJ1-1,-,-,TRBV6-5,CASSYSRKNTEAFF,TGTGCCAGCAGTTACTCGAGGAAGAACACTGAAGCTTTCTTT
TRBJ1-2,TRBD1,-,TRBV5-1,CASRPQGALNYGYTF,TGCGCCAGCAGACCCCAGGGGGCGCTTAACTATGGCTACACCTTC
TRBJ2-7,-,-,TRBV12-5,CASGFGDTRSYEQYF,TGTGCTAGTGGGTTCGGGGACACCCGATCCTACGAGCAGTACTTC
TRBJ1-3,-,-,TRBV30,CAWSLPGLNSGNTIYF,TGTGCCTGGAGTCTCCCGGGACTGAACTCTGGAAACACCATATATTTT
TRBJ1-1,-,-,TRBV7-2,CASSVTWNTEAFF,TGTGCCAGCAGCGTGACATGGAACACTGAAGCTTTCTTT
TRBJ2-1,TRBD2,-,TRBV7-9,CASSRGLAGTSYNEQFF,TGTGCCAGCAGCCGAGGACTAGCGGGGACCTCCTACAATGAGCAGTTCTTC
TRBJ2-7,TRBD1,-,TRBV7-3,CASSLDRVGNEQYF,TGTGCCAGCAGCTTGGACAGGGTGGGGAACGAGCAGTACTTC
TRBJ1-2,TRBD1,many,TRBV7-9,CASSSTGFHYGYTF,TGTGCCAGCAGCTCGACAGGGTTTCACTATGGCTACACCTTC
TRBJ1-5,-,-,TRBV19,CASSIEASNQPQHF,TGTGCCAGTAGTATCGAGGCTAGCAATCAGCCCCAGCATTTT
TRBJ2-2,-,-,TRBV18,CASSPNNANTGELFF,TGTGCCAGCTCACCGAACAACGCGAACACCGGGGAGCTGTTTTTT
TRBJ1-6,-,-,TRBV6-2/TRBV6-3,CASSYPPRGYNSPLHF,TGTGCCAGCAGTTATCCCCCCAGGGGTTACAATTCACCCCTCCACTTT
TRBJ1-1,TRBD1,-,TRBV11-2,CASSLDRAQGEAFF,TGTGCCAGCAGCTTGGACAGGGCCCAAGGTGAAGCTTTCTTT
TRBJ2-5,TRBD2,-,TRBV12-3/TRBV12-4,CASRPGLAETQYF,TGTGCCAGCAGGCCGGGACTAGCGGAGACCCAGTACTTC
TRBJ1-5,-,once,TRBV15,CATRREDQPQHF,TGTGCCACCAGGAGGGAGGATCAGCCCCAGCATTTT
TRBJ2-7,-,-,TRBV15,CATSRDRNYEQYF,TGTGCCACCAGCAGAGACAGGAACTACGAGCAGTACTTC
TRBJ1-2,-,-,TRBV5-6,CASGQTNYGYTF,TGTGCCAGCGGACAGACTAACTATGGCTACACCTTC
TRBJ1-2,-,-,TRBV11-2,CASSLGSDIERYTF,TGTGCCAGCAGCTTAGGTAGCGACATAGAGAGGTACACCTTC
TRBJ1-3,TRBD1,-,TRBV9,CASSGQGAILNTIYF,TGTGCCAGCAGCGGCCAGGGGGCGATTCTCAACACCATATATTTT
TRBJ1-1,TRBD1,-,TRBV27,CASRPPLWTGLTEAFF,TGTGCCAGCAGACCCCCTCTATGGACAGGACTTACTGAAGCTTTCTTT
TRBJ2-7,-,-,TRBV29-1,CSVELGDYEQYF,TGCAGCGTTGAACTCGGGGACTACGAGCAGTACTTC
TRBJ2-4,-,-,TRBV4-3,CASSQGGGTGKNIQYF,TGCGCCAGCAGCCAGGGGGGAGGGACAGGCAAAAACATTCAGTACTTC
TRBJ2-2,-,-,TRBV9,CASSVGQTNTGELFF,TGTGCCAGCAGCGTAGGACAGACCAACACCGGGGAGCTGTTTTTT
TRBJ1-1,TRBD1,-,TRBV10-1,CASSGQGQSLNTEAFF,TGCGCCAGCAGCGGCCAGGGACAGAGTTTGAACACTGAAGCTTTCTTT